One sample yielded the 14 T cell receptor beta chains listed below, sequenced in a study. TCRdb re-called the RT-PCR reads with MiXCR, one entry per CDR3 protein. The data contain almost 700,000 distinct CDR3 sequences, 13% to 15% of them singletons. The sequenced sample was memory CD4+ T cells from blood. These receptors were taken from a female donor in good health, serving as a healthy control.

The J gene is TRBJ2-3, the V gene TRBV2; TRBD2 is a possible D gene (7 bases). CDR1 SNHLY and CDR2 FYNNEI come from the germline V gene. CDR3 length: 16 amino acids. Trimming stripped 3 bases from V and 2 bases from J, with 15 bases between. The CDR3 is CASSDETGGVTDTQYF. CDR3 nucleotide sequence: TGTGCCAGCAGTGATGAAACGGGGGGCGTCACAGATACGCAGTATTTT.

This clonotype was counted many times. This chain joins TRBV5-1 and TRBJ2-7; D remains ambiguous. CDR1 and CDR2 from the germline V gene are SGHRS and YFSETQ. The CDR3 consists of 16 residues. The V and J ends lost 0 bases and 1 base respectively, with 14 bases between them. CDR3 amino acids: CASSLAVADQSYEQYF. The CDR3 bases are TGCGCCAGCAGCTTGGCCGTGGCAGATCAGTCCTACGAGCAGTACTTC.

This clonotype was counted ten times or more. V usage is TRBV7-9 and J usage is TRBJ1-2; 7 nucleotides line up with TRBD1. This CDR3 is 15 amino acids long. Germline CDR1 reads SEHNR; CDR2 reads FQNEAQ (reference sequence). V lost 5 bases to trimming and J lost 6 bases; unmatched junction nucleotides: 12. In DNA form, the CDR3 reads TGTGCCAGCAGCCGAACGGGACAGACTATCGATGGCTACACCTTC. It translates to CASSRTGQTIDGYTF.

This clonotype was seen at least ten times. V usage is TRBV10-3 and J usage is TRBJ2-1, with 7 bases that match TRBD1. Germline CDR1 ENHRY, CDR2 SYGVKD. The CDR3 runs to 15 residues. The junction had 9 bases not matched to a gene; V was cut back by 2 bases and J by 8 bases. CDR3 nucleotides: TGTGCCATCAGTGAGCCCCAACAGGGGATCGATGAGCAGTTCTTC. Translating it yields CAISEPQQGIDEQFF.

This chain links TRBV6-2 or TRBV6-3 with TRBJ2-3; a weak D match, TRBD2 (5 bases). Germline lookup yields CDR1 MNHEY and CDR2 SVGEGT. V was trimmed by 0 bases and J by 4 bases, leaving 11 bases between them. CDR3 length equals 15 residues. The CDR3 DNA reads TGTGCCAGCAGTTACTCGTATGGGCGGGCAGATACGCAGTATTTT. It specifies CASSYSYGRADTQYF.

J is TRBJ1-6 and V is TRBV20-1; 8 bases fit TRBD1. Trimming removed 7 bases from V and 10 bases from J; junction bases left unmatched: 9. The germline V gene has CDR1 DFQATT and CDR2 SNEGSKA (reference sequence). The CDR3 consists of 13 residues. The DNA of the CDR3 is TGCAGTGGGTGGGCAGGGACAGGCTCACCCCTCCACTTT. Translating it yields CSGWAGTGSPLHF.

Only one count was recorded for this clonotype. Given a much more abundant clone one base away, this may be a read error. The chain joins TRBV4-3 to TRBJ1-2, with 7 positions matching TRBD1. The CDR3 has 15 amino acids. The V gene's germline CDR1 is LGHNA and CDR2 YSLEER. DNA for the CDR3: TGCGCCAGCAGCAAAGACGGGACAGCTCTCTATGGCTACACCTTC. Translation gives CASSKDGTALYGYTF.

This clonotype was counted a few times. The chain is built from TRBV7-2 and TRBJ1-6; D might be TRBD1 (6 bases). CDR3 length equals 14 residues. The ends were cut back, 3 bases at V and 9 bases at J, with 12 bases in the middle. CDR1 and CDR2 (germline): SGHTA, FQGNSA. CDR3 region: CASSFYRDGSPLHF. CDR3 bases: TGTGCCAGCAGCTTCTACAGGGACGGTTCACCCCTCCACTTT.

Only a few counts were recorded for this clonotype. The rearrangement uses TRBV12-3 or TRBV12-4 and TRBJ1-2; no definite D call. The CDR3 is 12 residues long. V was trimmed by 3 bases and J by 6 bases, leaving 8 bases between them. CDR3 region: CASSFSRNGYTF. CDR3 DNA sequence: TGTGCCAGCAGTTTTAGCAGGAATGGCTACACCTTC.

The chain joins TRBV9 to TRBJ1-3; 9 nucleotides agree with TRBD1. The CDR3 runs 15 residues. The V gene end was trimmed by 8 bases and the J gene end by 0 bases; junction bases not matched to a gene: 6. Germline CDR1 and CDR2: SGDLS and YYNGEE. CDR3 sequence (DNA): TGTGCCAGTGGAGACAGGGGGGCCTCTGGAAACACCATATATTTT. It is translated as CASGDRGASGNTIYF.

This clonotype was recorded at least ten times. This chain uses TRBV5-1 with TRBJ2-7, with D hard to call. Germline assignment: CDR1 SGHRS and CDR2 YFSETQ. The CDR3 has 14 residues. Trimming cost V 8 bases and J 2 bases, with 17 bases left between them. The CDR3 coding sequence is TGCGCCAGAACTACACGGACCCCTCCCTACGAGCAGTACTTC. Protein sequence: CARTTRTPPYEQYF.

CDR3 in amino acids: CASSPGGRGSNQPQHF. DNA of the CDR3: TGTGCCAGCAGCCCGGGAGGTAGAGGGAGCAATCAGCCCCAGCATTTT. The V and J genes are TRBV5-5 and TRBJ1-5; D is undetermined. The CDR3 sequence is 16 residues long. V lost 4 bases and J 1 base, leaving 15 bases between the germline ends. Germline V gives CDR1 SGHKS, CDR2 YYEKEE (reference sequence).

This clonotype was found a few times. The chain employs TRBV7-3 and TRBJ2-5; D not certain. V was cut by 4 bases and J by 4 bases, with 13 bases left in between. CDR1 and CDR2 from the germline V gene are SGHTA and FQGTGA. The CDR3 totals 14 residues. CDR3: CASSSGPPPETQYF. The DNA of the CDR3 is TGTGCCAGCAGCTCGGGTCCTCCACCAGAGACCCAGTACTTC.

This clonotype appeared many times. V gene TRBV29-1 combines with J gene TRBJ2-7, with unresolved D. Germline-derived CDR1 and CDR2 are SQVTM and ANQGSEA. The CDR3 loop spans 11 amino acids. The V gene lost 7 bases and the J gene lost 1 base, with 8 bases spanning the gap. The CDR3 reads CSARRSYEQYF. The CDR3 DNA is TGCAGCGCCCGAAGGTCCTACGAGCAGTACTTC.